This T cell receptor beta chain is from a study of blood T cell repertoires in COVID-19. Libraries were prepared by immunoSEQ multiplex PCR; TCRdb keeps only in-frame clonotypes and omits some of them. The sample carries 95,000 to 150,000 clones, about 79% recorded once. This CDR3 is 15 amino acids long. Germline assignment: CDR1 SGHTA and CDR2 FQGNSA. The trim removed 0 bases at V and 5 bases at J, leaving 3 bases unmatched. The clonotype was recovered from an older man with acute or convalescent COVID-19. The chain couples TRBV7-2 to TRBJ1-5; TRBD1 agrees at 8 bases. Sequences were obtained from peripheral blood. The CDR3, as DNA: TGTGCCAGCAGCTTAGCACAGACAGGGGATCAGCCCCAGCATTTT. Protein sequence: CASSLAQTGDQPQHF.